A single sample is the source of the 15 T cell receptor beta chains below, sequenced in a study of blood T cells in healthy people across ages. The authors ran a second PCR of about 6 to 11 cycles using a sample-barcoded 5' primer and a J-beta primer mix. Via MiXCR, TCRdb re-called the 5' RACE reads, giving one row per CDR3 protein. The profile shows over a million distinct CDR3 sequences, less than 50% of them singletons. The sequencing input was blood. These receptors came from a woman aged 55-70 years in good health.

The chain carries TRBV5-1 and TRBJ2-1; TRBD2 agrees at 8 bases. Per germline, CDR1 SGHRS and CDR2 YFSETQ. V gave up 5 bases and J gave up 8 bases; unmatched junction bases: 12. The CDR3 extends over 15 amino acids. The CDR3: CASSRAGTSIDEQFF. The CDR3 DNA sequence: TGCGCCAGCAGTAGGGCCGGGACTAGTATAGATGAGCAGTTCTTC.

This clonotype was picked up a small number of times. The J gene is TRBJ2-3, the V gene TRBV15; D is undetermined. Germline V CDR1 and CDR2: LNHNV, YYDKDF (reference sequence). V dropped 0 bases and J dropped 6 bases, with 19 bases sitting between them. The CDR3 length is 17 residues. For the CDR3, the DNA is TGTGCCACCAGCAGAGAAGTTGACACCCACCCTCGTGATACGCAGTATTTT. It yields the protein CATSREVDTHPRDTQYF.

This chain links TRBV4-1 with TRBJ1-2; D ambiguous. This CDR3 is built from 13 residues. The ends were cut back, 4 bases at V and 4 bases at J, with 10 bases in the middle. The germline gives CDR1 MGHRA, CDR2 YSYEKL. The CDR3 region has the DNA TGCGCCAGCAGCCCCATGGCGCCCTATGGCTACACCTTC. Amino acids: CASSPMAPYGYTF.

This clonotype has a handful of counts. The CDR3 DNA sequence: TGTGCCAGCAGCCAAGAAGGCGGGGCCGCAAGCTCCTATAATTCACCCCTCCACTTT. It is translated as CASSQEGGAASSYNSPLHF. This sequence joins TRBV4-2 and TRBJ1-6; TRBD1 is a possible D gene (5 bases). The V and J ends lost 0 bases and 0 bases respectively, with 15 bases between them. CDR3 length equals 19 residues. The germline V gene encodes CDR1 LGHNA and CDR2 YNFKEQ.

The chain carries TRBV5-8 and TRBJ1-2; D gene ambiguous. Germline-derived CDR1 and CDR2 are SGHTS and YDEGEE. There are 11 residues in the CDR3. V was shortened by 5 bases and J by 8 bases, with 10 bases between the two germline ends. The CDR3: CASRTGSGYTF. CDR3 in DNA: TGTGCCAGCAGAACGGGGTCGGGCTACACCTTC.

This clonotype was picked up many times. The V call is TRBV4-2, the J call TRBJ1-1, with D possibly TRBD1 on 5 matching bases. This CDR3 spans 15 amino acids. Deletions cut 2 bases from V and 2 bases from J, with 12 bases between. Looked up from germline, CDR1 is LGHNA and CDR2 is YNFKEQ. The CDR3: CASSQISTENTEAFF. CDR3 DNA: TGTGCCAGCAGCCAAATATCGACAGAAAACACTGAAGCTTTCTTT.

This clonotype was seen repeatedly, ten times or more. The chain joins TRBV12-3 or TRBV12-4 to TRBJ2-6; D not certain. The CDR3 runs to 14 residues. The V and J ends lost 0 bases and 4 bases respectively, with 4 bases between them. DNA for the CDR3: TGTGCCAGCAGTTTAGCTGAAGGGGCCAACGTCCTGACTTTC. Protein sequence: CASSLAEGANVLTF.

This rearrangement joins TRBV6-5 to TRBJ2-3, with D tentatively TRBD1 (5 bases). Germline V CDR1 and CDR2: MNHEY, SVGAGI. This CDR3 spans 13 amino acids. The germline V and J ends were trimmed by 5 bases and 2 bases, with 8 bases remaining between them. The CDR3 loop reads CASSRQYTDTQYF. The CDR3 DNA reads TGTGCCAGCAGTAGACAGTACACAGATACGCAGTATTTT.

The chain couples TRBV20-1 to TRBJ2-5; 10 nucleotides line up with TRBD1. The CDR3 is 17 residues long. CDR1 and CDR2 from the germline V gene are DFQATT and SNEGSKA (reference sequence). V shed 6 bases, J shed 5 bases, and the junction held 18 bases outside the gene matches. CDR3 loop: CSAYRGDRGPSSETQYF. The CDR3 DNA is TGCAGTGCCTATCGCGGGGACAGGGGACCATCCAGCGAGACCCAGTACTTC.

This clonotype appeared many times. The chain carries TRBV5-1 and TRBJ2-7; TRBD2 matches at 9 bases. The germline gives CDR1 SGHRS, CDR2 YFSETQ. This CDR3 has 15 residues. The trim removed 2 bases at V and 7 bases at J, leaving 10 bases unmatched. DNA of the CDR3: TGCGCCAGCAGCTTTCGCGCTAGCGGGAACGGGGAGCAGTACTTC. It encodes CASSFRASGNGEQYF.

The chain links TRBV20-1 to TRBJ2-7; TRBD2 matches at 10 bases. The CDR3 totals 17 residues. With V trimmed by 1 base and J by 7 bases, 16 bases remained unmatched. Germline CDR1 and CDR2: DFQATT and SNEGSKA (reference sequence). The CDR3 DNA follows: TGCAGTGCTAGAGGTCGCCTTGTAAGCGGGAGGGCCGGTGAGCAGTACTTC. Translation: CSARGRLVSGRAGEQYF.

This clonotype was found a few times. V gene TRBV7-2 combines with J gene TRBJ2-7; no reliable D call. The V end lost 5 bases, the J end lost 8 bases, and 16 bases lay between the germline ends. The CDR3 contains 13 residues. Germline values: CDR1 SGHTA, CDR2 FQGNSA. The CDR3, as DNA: TGTGCCAGCAGCCCCCCGGCCGTTAAGAAGCAGTACTTC. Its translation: CASSPPAVKKQYF.

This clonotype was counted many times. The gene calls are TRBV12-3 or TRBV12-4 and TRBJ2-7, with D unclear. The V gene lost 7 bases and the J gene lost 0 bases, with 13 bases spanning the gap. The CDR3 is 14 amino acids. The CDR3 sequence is CASTLFEDSYEQYF. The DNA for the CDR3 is TGTGCCAGCACCCTGTTTGAGGACTCCTACGAGCAGTACTTC.

Here the CDR3 reads CASSYSAGVTYNEQFF. In DNA, the CDR3 is TGTGCCAGCAGTTACTCGGCGGGAGTCACCTACAATGAGCAGTTCTTC. This chain uses TRBV6-5 with TRBJ2-1; 7 bases match TRBD2. The V and J ends lost 0 bases and 2 bases, in that order; junction bases with no gene match: 4. Germline assignment: CDR1 MNHEY and CDR2 SVGAGI. The CDR3 covers 16 residues.

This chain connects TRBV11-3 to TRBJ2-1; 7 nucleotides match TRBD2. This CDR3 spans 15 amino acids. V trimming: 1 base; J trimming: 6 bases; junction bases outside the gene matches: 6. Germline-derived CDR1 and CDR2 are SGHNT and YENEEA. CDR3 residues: CASSLASGKGNEQFF. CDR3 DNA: TGTGCCAGCAGCTTAGCGAGCGGGAAGGGCAATGAGCAGTTCTTC.